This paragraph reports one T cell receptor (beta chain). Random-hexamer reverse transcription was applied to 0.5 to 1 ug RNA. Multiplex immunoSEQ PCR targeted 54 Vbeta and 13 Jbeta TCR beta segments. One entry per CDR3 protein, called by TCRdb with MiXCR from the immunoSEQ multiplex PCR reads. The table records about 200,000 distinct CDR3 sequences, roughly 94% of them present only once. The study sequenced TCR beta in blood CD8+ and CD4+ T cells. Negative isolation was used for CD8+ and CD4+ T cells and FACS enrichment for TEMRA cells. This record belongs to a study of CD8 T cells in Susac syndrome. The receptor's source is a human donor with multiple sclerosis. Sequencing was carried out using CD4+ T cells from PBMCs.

The CDR3 is CASRDRGMNTEAFF. Written as DNA, the CDR3 is TGTGCCAGCAGGGACAGGGGAATGAACACTGAAGCTTTCTTT. The rearrangement links TRBV27 to TRBJ1-1; the match to TRBD1 covers 9 bases. After removal of 6 bases from V and 0 bases from J, the junction contained 2 bases not matched to a gene. The CDR3 loop spans 14 amino acids. Germline-derived CDR1 and CDR2 are MNHEY and SMNVEV (reference sequence).